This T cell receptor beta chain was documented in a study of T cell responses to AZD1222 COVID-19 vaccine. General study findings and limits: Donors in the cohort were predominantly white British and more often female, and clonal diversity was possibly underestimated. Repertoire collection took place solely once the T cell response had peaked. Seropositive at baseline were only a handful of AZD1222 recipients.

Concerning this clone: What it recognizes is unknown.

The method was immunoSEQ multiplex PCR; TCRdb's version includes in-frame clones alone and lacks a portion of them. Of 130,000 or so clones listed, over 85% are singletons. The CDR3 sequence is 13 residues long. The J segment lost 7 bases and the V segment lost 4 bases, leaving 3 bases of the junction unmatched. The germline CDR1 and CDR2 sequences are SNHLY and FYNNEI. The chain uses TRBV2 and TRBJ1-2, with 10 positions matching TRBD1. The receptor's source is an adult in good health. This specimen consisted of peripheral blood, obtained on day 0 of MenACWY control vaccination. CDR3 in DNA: TGTGCCAGCAGTGGGACAGGGGGACTTGGCTACACCTTC. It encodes CASSGTGGLGYTF. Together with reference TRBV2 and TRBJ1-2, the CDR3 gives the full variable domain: EPEVTQTPSHQVTQMGQEVILRCVPISNHLYFYWYRQILGQKVEFLVSFYNNEISEKSEIFDDQFSVERPDGSNFTLKIRSTKLEDSAMYFCASSGTGGLGYTFGSGTRLTVV.